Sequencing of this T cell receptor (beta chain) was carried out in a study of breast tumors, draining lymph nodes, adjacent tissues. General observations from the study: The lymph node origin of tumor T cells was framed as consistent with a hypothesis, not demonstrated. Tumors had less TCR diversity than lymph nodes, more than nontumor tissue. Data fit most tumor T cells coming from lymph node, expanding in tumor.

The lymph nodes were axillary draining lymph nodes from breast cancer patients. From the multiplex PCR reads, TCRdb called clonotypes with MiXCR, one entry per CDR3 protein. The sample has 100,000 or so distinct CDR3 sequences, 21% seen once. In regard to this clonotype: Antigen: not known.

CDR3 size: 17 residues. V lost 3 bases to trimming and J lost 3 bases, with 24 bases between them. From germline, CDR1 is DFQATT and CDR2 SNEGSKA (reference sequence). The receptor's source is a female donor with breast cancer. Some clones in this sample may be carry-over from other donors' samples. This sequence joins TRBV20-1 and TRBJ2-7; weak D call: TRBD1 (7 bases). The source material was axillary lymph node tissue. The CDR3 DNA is TGCAGTGCTAGGGTCTTAAGGAGGGGGCAGGTTCTCTACGAGCAGTACTTC. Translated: CSARVLRRGQVLYEQYF.